These T cell receptor beta chains were read from a single sample in a study of T cell responses to AZD1222 COVID-19 vaccine. Generated by immunoSEQ multiplex PCR, the TCRdb table keeps only in-frame clones and is missing some. The data hold roughly 100,000 clones, with around nine tenths observed a single time. The input for sequencing was peripheral blood, taken on day 0 of AZD1222 vaccination. These receptors were taken from an adult in good health. CDR3s include the opening cysteine and the closing phenylalanine or tryptophan. The D gene is left open where the match is weak. Not every row has a clone size; where given, it reads once, few, many or a size class.

abundance,d_gene,j_gene,v_gene,CDR3aa,CDR3nt
.,.,TRBJ2-7,TRBV7-8,CASSLVLALHEQYF,TGTGCCAGCAGCTTAGTTTTGGCTCTCCACGAGCAGTACTTC
.,.,TRBJ2-3,TRBV15,CATSRGLVSTAYTQYF,TGTGCCACCAGCAGAGGTCTGGTCTCGACCGCGTATACGCAGTATTTT
.,TRBD1,TRBJ1-1,TRBV7-9,CASSLEGTGTEAFF,TGTGCCAGCAGCTTAGAAGGGACAGGGACTGAAGCTTTCTTT
.,.,TRBJ2-5,TRBV1,CTSSQERHTETQYF,TGCACCAGCAGCCAAGAACGACATACAGAGACCCAGTACTTC
few,.,TRBJ1-1,TRBV6-5,CASRGTGQWNTEAFF,TGTGCCAGCAGAGGTACAGGGCAATGGAACACTGAAGCTTTCTTT
once,.,TRBJ1-5,TRBV6-5,CASSPGSSNQPQHF,TGTGCCAGCAGTCCCGGGAGTAGCAATCAGCCCCAGCATTTT
once,.,TRBJ1-6,TRBV28,CAIEDSEVRPNSPLHF,TGTGCCATCGAAGACAGCGAGGTCCGCCCTAATTCACCCCTCCACTTT
.,.,TRBJ1-1,TRBV20-1,CSAISGNEAFF,TGCAGTGCTATTTCGGGCAACGAAGCTTTCTTT
once,.,TRBJ1-2,TRBV29-1,CSAPRTTYGYTF,TGCAGCGCCCCTAGGACTACTTATGGCTACACCTTC
.,.,TRBJ1-5,TRBV28,CASSLLRDFYSNQPQHF,TGTGCCAGCAGTTTGCTCAGAGATTTCTATAGCAATCAGCCCCAGCATTTT
.,TRBD1,TRBJ1-1,TRBV6-5,CASEETGVTEAFF,TGTGCCAGCGAAGAAACAGGGGTGACTGAAGCTTTCTTT
.,.,TRBJ2-2,TRBV10-1,CASSDATANTGELFF,TGCGCCAGCAGTGATGCCACAGCGAACACCGGGGAGCTGTTTTTT
.,TRBD1,TRBJ2-1,TRBV19,CASRSGQGADEQFF,TGTGCCAGTAGGTCGGGACAGGGGGCGGATGAGCAGTTCTTC
.,.,TRBJ1-2,TRBV5-6,CASSEQTGPYGYTF,TGTGCCAGCAGCGAGCAGACAGGACCCTATGGCTACACCTTC
.,.,TRBJ1-2,TRBV29-1,CSARPGTAYGYTF,TGCAGCGCGAGACCCGGGACGGCCTATGGCTACACCTTC
.,.,TRBJ2-3,TRBV4-2,CASSYGGTSTDTQYF,TGTGCCAGCAGCTACGGCGGGACCAGCACAGATACGCAGTATTTT
.,.,TRBJ1-5,TRBV5-6,CASSRDSNQPQHF,TGTGCCAGCAGCCGAGATAGCAATCAGCCCCAGCATTTT
.,.,TRBJ2-7,TRBV13,CASSHQDSPGEQYF,TGTGCCAGCAGCCACCAGGACAGTCCCGGGGAGCAGTACTTC
few,.,TRBJ2-3,TRBV15,CATSRDRGVTDTQYF,TGTGCCACCAGCAGAGATCGGGGAGTCACAGATACGCAGTATTTT
.,TRBD1,TRBJ1-3,TRBV30,CAWSVRPPGGNTIYF,TGTGCCTGGAGTGTAAGGCCCCCAGGGGGGAACACCATATATTTT
.,.,TRBJ1-5,TRBV28,CASSTNSNQPQHF,TGTGCCAGCAGCACAAATAGCAATCAGCCCCAGCATTTT
.,.,TRBJ2-7,TRBV1,CTSSQLSRVWSYEQYF,TGCACCAGCAGCCAATTATCCAGGGTGTGGTCCTACGAGCAGTACTTC
.,.,TRBJ2-1,TRBV11-3,CASSSGLFRYNEQFF,TGTGCCAGCAGCTCGGGACTCTTTCGCTACAATGAGCAGTTCTTC
.,TRBD2,TRBJ2-7,TRBV27,CASSTPTSGYYEQYF,TGTGCCAGCAGTACACCGACTAGCGGTTATTACGAGCAGTACTTC
.,TRBD2,TRBJ2-5,TRBV3-1/TRBV3-2,CARSRGGETQYF,TGTGCCCGCAGCCGGGGGGGGGAGACCCAGTACTTC
.,TRBD2,TRBJ2-1,TRBV7-6,CASSRPAGSSYNEQFF,TGTGCCAGCAGCCGCCCAGCGGGAAGCTCCTACAATGAGCAGTTCTTC
.,.,TRBJ1-2,TRBV6-2/TRBV6-3,CASSYGVESGYTF,TGTGCCAGCAGTTACGGGGTAGAGAGTGGCTACACCTTC
.,.,TRBJ1-6,TRBV6-1,CASSEAAGAGSPLHF,TGTGCCAGCAGTGAAGCGGCGGGGGCTGGGTCACCCCTCCACTTT
once,.,TRBJ2-7,TRBV18,CASSPEYSSASEQYF,TGTGCCAGCTCACCAGAGTATTCCTCTGCTTCCGAGCAGTACTTC
.,.,TRBJ1-5,TRBV19,CASSVRDPVSNQPQHF,TGTGCCAGTAGTGTCCGGGACCCAGTAAGCAATCAGCCCCAGCATTTT
.,.,TRBJ1-1,TRBV13,CATQAGGPSTEAFF,TGTGCCACCCAGGCGGGAGGGCCGAGCACTGAAGCTTTCTTT
.,.,TRBJ1-1,TRBV19,CASTTTSGTEAFF,TGTGCCAGTACCACTACCTCGGGCACTGAAGCTTTCTTT
.,TRBD2,TRBJ2-1,TRBV3-1/TRBV3-2,CASSPQLAGLNEQFF,TGTGCCAGCAGCCCCCAGCTAGCGGGGCTCAATGAGCAGTTCTTC